This T cell receptor beta chain originates from a study of a mutant IDH1 vaccine in newly diagnosed glioma. Study summary: Patients got their first vaccination 4-6 weeks after radiotherapy alone, or with temozolomide cycles. Therapy received beforehand was radiotherapy, temozolomide, or both, with most patients given both. There were approximately 62% males and about 38% females among treated patients, whose mean age was about 40 years.

Repertoires were generated with immunoSEQ multiplex PCR, while TCRdb's copy carries only in-frame clones and drops some. The data hold 57,000 or so clones, with approximately 80% observed a single time. V lost 4 bases and J lost 1, with 10 bases in between. CDR1 is SGHTA, CDR2 FQGNSA, per germline. CDR3 length: 14 residues. This clone is labeled medium-sized (0.01 to 0.1%). Its antigen is still unknown. Time point described: week 11, during vaccination. Vaccination used 300 ug of mutant IDH1 20-mer peptide per dose, with topical imiquimod. Donors had new IDH1-mutant astrocytomas of WHO grade 3 or 4 (ATRX-lost).

This chain links TRBV7-2 with TRBJ1-1; no firm D call. This clonotype originated in a young man with glioma. Sequenced here: PBMCs, sampled from a glioma patient whose treatment included an IDH1 peptide vaccine. This CDR3 reads CASSSSYRNTEAFF. CDR3 sequence (DNA): TGTGCCAGCAGCTCATCATATCGGAACACTGAAGCTTTCTTT. The full variable domain, with the rest looked up from reference TRBV7-2 and TRBJ1-1, is GAGVSQSPSNKVTEKGKDVELRCDPISGHTALYWYRQSLGQGLEFLIYFQGNSAPDKSGLPSDRFSAERTGGSVSTLTIQRTQQEDSAVYLCASSSSYRNTEAFFGQGTRLTVV.